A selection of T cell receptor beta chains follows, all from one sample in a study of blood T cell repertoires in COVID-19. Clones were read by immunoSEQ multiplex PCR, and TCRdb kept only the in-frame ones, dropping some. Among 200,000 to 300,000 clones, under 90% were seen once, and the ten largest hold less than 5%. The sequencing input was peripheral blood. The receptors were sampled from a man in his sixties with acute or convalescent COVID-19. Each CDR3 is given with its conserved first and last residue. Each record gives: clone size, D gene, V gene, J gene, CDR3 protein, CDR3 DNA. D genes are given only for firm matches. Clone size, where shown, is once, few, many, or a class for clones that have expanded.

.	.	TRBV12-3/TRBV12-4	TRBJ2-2	CASSRGELFF	TGTGCCAGCAGTCGCGGGGAGCTGTTTTTT
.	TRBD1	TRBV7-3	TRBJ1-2	CASSFRGARGYTF	TGTGCCAGCAGCTTCAGGGGGGCTCGTGGCTACACCTTC
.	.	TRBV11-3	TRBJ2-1	CASSPARGSYNEQFF	TGTGCCAGCAGCCCTGCTAGGGGCTCCTACAATGAGCAGTTCTTC
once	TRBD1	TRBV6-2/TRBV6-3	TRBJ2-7	CASSNTGGFPYEQYF	TGTGCCAGCAGTAATACAGGGGGTTTCCCCTACGAGCAGTACTTC
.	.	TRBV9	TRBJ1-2	CASSTPAYGYTF	TGTGCCAGCAGCACTCCCGCCTATGGCTACACCTTC
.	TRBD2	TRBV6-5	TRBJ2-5	CASSSRRLASKETQYF	TGTGCCAGCAGTTCCCGTCGACTAGCATCCAAAGAGACCCAGTACTTC
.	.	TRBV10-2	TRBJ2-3	CASTPSTDTQYF	TGCGCCAGCACCCCTAGCACAGATACGCAGTATTTT
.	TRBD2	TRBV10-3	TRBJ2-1	CAGASGGAVDEQFF	TGTGCCGGGGCTAGCGGGGGGGCCGTAGATGAGCAGTTCTTC
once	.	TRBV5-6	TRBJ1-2	CASSLGGIYGYTF	TGTGCCAGCAGCTTGGGCGGGATTTATGGCTACACCTTC
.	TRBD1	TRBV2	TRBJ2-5	CASSETGDSRYF	TGTGCCAGCAGTGAAACCGGGGACAGTAGGTACTTC
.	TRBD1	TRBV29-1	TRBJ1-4	CSVEGDRDREKLFF	TGCAGCGTTGAAGGGGACAGGGACCGTGAAAAACTGTTTTTT
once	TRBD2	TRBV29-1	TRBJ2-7	CSVESGLAGPEQYF	TGCAGCGTTGAATCGGGTTTAGCGGGACCAGAGCAGTACTTC